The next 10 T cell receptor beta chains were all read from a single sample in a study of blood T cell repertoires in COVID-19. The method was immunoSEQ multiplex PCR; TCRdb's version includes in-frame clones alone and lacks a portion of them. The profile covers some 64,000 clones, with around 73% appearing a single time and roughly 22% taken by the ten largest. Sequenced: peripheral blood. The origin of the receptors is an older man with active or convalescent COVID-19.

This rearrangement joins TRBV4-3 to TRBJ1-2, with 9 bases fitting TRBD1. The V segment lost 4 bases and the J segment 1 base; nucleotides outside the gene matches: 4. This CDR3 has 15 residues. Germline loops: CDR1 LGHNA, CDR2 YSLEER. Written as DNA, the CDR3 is TGCGCCAGCAGCCGTGGGACAGGGAATAACTATGGCTACACCTTC. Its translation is CASSRGTGNNYGYTF.

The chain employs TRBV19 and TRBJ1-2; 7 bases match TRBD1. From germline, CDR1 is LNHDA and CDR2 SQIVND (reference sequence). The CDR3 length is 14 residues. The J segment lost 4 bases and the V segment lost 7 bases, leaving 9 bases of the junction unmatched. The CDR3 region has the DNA TGTGCCAGTATGGGGGACAGAATGGCCTATGGCTACACCTTC. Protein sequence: CASMGDRMAYGYTF.

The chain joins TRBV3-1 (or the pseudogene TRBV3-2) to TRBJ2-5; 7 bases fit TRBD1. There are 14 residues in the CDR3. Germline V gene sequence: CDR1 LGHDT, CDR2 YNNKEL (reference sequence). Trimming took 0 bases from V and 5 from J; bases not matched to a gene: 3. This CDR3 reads CASSQDGTVETQYF. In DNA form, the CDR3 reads TGTGCCAGCAGCCAAGACGGGACAGTTGAGACCCAGTACTTC.

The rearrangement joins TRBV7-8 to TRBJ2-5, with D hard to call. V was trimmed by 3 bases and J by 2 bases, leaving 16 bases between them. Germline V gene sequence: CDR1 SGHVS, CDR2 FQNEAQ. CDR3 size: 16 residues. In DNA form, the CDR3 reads TGTGCCAGCAGCTTTTTACTACAAGGCCGACAAGAGACCCAGTACTTC. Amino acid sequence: CASSFLLQGRQETQYF.

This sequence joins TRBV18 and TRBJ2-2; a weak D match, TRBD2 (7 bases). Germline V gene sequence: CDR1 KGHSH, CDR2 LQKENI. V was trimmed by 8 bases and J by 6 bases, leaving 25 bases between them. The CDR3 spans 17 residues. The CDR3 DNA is TGTGCCAGCCCCTCACCGGCGGGGGCGCATGAATCCGGGGAGCTGTTTTTT. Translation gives CASPSPAGAHESGELFF.

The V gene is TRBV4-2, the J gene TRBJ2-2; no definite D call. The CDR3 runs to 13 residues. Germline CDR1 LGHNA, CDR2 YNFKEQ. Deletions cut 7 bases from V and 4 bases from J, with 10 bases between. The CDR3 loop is CASTPAGTGELFF. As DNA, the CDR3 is TGTGCCAGCACCCCCGCCGGCACCGGGGAGCTGTTTTTT.

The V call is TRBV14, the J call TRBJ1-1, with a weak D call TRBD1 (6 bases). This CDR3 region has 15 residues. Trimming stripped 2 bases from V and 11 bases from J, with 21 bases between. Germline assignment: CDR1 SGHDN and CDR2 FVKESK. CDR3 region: CASSQSGAGTTGAFF. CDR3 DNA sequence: TGTGCCAGCAGCCAAAGTGGTGCCGGGACTACAGGGGCTTTCTTT.

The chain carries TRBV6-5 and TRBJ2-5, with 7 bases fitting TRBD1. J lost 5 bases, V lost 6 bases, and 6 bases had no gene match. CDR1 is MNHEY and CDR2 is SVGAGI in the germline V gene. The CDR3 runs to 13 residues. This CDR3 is CASRRQGRETQYF. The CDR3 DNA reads TGTGCCAGCAGGCGACAGGGTCGGGAGACCCAGTACTTC.

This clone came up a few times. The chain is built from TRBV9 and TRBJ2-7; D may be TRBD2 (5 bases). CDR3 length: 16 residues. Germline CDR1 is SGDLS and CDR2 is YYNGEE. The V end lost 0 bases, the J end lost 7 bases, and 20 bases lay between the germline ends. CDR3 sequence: CASSVGPSTYTGEQYF. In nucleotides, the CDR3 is TGTGCCAGCAGCGTAGGCCCCTCAACCTATACGGGGGAGCAGTACTTC.

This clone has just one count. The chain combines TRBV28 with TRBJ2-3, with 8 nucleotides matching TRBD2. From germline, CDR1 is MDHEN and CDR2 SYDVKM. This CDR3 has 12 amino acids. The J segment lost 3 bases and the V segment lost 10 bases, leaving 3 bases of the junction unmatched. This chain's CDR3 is CATSGGTDTQYF. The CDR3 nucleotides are TGTGCCACCTCGGGAGGGACAGATACGCAGTATTTT.